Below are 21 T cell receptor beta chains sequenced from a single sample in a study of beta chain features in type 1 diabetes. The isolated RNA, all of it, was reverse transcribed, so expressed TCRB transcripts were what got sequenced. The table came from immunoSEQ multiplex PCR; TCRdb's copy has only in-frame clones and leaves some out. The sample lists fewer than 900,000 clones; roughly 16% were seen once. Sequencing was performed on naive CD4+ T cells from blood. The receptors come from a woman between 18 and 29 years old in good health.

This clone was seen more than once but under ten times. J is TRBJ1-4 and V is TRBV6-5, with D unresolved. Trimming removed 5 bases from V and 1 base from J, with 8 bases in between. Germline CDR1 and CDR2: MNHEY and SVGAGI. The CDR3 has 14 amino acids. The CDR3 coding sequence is TGTGCCAGCAGTCCGACAAGAACTAATGAAAAACTGTTTTTT. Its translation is CASSPTRTNEKLFF.

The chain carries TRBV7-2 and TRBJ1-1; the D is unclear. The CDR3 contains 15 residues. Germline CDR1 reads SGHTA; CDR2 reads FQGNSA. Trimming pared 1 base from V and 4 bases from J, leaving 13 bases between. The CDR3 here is CASSLVKGQLTEAFF. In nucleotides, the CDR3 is TGTGCCAGCAGCTTAGTGAAGGGCCAGCTCACTGAAGCTTTCTTT.

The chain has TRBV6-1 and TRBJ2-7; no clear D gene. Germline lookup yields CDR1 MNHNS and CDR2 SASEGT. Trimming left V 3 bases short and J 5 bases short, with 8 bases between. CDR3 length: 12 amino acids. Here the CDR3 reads CASSDAPHEQYF. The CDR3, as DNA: TGTGCCAGCAGTGACGCGCCCCACGAGCAGTACTTC.

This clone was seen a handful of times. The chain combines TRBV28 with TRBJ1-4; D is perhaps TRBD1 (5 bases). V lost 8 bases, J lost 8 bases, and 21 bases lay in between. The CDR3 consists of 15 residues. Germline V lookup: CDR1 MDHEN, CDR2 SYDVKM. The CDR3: CASSITTRQIEKLFF. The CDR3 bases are TGTGCCAGCTCCATAACCACCCGACAGATCGAAAAACTGTTTTTT.

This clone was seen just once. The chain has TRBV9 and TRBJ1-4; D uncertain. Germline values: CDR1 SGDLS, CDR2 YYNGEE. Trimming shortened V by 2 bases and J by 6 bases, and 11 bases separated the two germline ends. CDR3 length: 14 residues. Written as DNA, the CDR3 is TGTGCCAGCAGCGTCGGGTCAGTTGATGAAAAACTGTTTTTT. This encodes CASSVGSVDEKLFF.

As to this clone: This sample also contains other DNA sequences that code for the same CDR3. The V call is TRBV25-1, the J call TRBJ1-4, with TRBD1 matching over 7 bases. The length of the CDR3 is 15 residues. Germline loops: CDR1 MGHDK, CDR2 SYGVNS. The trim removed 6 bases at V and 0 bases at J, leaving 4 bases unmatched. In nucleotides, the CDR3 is TGTGCCAGCAGCCCAGGGGGGTCAACTAATGAAAAACTGTTTTTT. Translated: CASSPGGSTNEKLFF.

CDR3 bases: TGTGCCAGCTCACCAACAGGGGGCGATTCTGGGGCCAACGTCCTGACTTTC. Protein sequence: CASSPTGGDSGANVLTF. The chain uses TRBV18 and TRBJ2-6; 9 nucleotides agree with TRBD1. This CDR3 region has 17 residues. V lost 2 bases, J lost 1 base, and 3 bases stayed unmatched. Germline lookup yields CDR1 KGHSH and CDR2 LQKENI.

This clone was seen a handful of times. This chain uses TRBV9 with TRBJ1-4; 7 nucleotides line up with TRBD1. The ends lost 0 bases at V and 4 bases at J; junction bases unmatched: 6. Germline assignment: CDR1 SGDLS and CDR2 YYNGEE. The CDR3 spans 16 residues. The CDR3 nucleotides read TGTGCCAGCAGCGTAGGAGTCCACAGGGGTAATGAAAAACTGTTTTTT. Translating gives CASSVGVHRGNEKLFF. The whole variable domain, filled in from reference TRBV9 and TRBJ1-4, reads DSGVTQTPKHLITATGQRVTLRCSPRSGDLSVYWYQQSLDQGLQFLIQYYNGEERAKGNILERFSAQQFPDLHSELNLSSLELGDSALYFCASSVGVHRGNEKLFFGSGTQLSVL.

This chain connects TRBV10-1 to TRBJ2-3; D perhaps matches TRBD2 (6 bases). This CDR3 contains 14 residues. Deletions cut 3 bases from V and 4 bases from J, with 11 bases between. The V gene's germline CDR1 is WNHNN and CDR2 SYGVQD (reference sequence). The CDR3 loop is CASSDAGIADTQYF. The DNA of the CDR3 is TGCGCCAGCAGTGATGCGGGAATAGCAGATACGCAGTATTTT.

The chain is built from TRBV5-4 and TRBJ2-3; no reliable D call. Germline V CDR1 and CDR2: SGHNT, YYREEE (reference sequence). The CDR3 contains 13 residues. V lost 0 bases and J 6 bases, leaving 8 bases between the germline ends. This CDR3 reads CASSLAEVDTQYF. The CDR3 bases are TGTGCCAGCAGCTTGGCCGAGGTGGATACGCAGTATTTT.

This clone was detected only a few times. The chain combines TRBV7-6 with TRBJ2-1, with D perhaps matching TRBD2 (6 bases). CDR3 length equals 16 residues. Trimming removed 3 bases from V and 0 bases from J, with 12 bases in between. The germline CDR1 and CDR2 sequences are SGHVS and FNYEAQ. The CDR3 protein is CASSFGEARSYNEQFF. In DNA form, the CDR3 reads TGTGCCAGCAGCTTTGGGGAGGCCCGCTCCTACAATGAGCAGTTCTTC.

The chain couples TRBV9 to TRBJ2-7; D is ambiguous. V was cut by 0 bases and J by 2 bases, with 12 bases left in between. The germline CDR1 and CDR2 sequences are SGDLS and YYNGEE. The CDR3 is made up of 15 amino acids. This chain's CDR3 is CASSVDSASTYEQYF. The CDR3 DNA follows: TGTGCCAGCAGCGTAGACTCGGCCAGCACCTACGAGCAGTACTTC.

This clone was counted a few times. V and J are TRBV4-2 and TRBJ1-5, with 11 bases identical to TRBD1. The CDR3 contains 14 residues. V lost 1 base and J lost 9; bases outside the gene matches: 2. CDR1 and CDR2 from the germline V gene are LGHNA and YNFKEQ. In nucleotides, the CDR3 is TGTGCCAGCAGCCAAGCGGACAGGGGGCTGCCCCAGCATTTT. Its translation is CASSQADRGLPQHF.

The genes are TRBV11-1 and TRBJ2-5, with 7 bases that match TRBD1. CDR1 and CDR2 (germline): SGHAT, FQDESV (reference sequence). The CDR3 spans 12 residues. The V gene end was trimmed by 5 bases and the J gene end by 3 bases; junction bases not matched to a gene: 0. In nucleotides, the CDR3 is TGTGCCAGCAGCGGGACAGAAGAGACCCAGTACTTC. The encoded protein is CASSGTEETQYF.

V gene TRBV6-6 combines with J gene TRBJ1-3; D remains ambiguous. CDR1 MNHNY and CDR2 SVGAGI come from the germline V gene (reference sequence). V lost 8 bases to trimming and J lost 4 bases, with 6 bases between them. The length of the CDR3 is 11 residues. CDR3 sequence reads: CASGLGNTIYF. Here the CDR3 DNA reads TGTGCCAGCGGCCTGGGAAACACCATATATTTT.

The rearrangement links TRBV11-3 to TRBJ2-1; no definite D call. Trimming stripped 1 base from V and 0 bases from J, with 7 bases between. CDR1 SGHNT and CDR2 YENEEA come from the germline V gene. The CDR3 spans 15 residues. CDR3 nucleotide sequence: TGTGCCAGCAGCTTAGTAGCAAGCTCCTACAATGAGCAGTTCTTC. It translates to CASSLVASSYNEQFF.

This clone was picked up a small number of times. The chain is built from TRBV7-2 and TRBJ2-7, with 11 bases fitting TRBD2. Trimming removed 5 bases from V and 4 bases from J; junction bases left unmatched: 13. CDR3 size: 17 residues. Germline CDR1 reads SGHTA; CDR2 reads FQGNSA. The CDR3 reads CASSPQGLAGGFYEQYF. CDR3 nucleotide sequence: TGTGCCAGCAGCCCCCAAGGTCTAGCGGGAGGATTTTACGAGCAGTACTTC.

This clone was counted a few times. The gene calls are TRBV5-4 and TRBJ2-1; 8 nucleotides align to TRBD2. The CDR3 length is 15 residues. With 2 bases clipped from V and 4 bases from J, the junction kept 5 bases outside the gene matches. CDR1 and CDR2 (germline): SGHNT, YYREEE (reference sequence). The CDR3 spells CASSFSSGIYNEQFF. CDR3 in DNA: TGTGCCAGCAGCTTTAGTAGCGGGATATACAATGAGCAGTTCTTC.

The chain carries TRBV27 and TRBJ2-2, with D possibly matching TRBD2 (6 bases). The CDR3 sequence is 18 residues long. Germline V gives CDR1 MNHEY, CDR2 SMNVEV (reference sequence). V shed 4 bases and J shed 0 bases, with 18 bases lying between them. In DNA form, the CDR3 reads TGTGCCAGCAGTTCCTCTGCCCGGAGGGACTCGAACACCGGGGAGCTGTTTTTT. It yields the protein CASSSSARRDSNTGELFF.

The CDR3 loop reads CASSQAVGTAKNIQYF. The CDR3, as DNA: TGTGCCAGTAGTCAGGCGGTGGGGACCGCCAAAAACATTCAGTACTTC. V and J are TRBV19 and TRBJ2-4; D is perhaps TRBD1 or TRBD2 (5 bases each). The CDR3 sequence is 16 residues long. Germline V gives CDR1 LNHDA, CDR2 SQIVND (reference sequence). V was shortened by 5 bases and J by 1 base, with 15 bases between the two germline ends.

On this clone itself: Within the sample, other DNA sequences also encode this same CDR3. CDR3: CASSLGGVRETQYF. CDR3 DNA: TGTGCCAGCAGCTTAGGGGGAGTTCGGGAGACCCAGTACTTC. The J gene is TRBJ2-5, the V gene TRBV7-2, with D maybe TRBD2 (5 bases). Looked up from germline, CDR1 is SGHTA and CDR2 is FQGNSA. Trimming stripped 1 base from V and 5 bases from J, with 11 bases between. The CDR3 has 14 amino acids.